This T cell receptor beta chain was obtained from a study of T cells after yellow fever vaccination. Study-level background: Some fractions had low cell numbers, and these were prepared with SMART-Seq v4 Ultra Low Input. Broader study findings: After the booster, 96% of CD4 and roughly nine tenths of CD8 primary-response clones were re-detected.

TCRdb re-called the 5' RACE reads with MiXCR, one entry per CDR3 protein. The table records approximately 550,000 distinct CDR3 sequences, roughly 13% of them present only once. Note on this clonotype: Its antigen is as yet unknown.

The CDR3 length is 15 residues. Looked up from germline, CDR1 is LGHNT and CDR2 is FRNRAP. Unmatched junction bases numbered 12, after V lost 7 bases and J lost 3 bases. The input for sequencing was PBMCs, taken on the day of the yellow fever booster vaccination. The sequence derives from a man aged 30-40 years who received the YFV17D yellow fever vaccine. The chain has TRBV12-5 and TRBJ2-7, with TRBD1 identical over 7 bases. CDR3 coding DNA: TGTGCTAGTGTTCATTCCCGGGACAGTCTCTACGAGCAGTACTTC. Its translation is CASVHSRDSLYEQYF. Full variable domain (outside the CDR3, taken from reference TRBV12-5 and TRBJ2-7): DARVTQTPRHKVTEMGQEVTMRCQPILGHNTVFWYRQTMMQGLELLAYFRNRAPLDDSGMPKDRFSAEMPDATLATLKIQPSEPRDSAVYFCASVHSRDSLYEQYFGPGTRLTVT.